The 5 T cell receptor beta chains listed next were all sequenced from one sample in a study of blood T cell repertoires in COVID-19. Data came from immunoSEQ multiplex PCR; TCRdb stores just in-frame clones and leaves some out. The sample shows 230,000 or so clones, around 83% of them seen only once. What was sequenced was peripheral blood. The source is a man aged 35-49 years who had recovered from COVID-19.

V and J are TRBV19 and TRBJ1-1, with D possibly matching TRBD1 (6 bases). The V end lost 9 bases, the J end lost 2 bases, and 22 bases lay between the germline ends. The length of the CDR3 is 16 residues. Germline V gene lookup returns CDR1 LNHDA and CDR2 SQIVND (reference sequence). CDR3: CARGLEQGWGNTEAFF. The CDR3 region has the DNA TGTGCCAGGGGGCTGGAACAGGGTTGGGGCAACACTGAAGCTTTCTTT.

The genes are TRBV18 and TRBJ1-2; TRBD1 matches at 8 bases. Trimming took 3 bases from V and 10 from J; bases not matched to a gene: 7. Germline V gives CDR1 KGHSH, CDR2 LQKENI. This CDR3 spans 13 amino acids. Here the CDR3 reads CASSPKTQGDYTF. The CDR3 nucleotides read TGTGCCAGCTCACCCAAAACACAGGGGGACTACACCTTC.

The chain employs TRBV5-6 and TRBJ1-2; 9 bases align to TRBD1. CDR1 and CDR2 (germline): SGHDT, YYEEEE. J gave up 8 bases and V 4 bases, and 6 bases lay outside the gene matches. The CDR3 totals 13 residues. In DNA form, the CDR3 reads TGTGCCAGCAGCGGACAGGGGAACTGGGGCTACACCTTC. This codes for CASSGQGNWGYTF.

The rearrangement joins TRBV6-6 to TRBJ2-4; 12 positions match TRBD2. CDR1 and CDR2 (germline): MNHNY, SVGAGI (reference sequence). Trimming took 5 bases from V and 1 from J; bases not matched to a gene: 6. The CDR3 is made up of 17 amino acids. CDR3 sequence: CASSRGLAGLAKNIQYF. CDR3 DNA: TGTGCCAGCAGTCGTGGACTAGCGGGGTTGGCCAAAAACATTCAGTACTTC.

The chain employs TRBV19 and TRBJ2-3; 11 bases are a match to TRBD2. This CDR3 comprises 15 residues. Germline V gives CDR1 LNHDA, CDR2 SQIVND (reference sequence). Germline trimming cut 7 bases from V and 2 bases from J; bases unmatched to any gene: 5. CDR3 residues: CASNPSGRITDTQYF. CDR3 DNA sequence: TGTGCCAGTAACCCTAGCGGGAGGATCACAGATACGCAGTATTTT. Supplemented by reference TRBV19 and TRBJ2-3, the full variable domain reads DGGITQSPKYLFRKEGQNVTLSCEQNLNHDAMYWYRQDPGQGLRLIYYSQIVNDFQKGDIAEGYSVSREKKESFPLTVTSAQKNPTAFYLCASNPSGRITDTQYFGPGTRLTVL.